The 2 T cell receptor beta chains below were found in one sample sequenced in a study of metastatic and nonmetastatic thyroid tumors. TCRdb re-analyzed the PCR reads through MiXCR. Of approximately 38,000 clones in the sample, around 33% were seen once. All patients reached thyroid surgery having received no treatment beforehand. Sequencing was carried out using tumor tissue. These receptors all stem from a female donor with papillary thyroid cancer or a benign thyroid nodule (not recorded which). Some clones in this sample may be carry-over from other donors' samples.

The chain carries TRBV19 and TRBJ1-2, with TRBD1 matching over 7 bases. CDR3 length equals 15 residues. The germline V gene has CDR1 LNHDA and CDR2 SQIVND (reference sequence). J lost 0 bases, V lost 7 bases, and 8 bases had no gene match. CDR3 sequence reads: CASTRTGSANYGYTF. The CDR3 DNA sequence: TGTGCCAGTACTAGGACAGGATCAGCTAACTATGGCTACACCTTC.

This clone showed up many times. The chain recombines TRBV12-3 or TRBV12-4 with TRBJ2-1; 11 positions agree with TRBD1. The trim removed 0 bases at V and 6 bases at J, leaving 4 bases unmatched. This CDR3 is 16 amino acids long. CDR3 coding DNA: TGTGCCAGCAGTTTAGCGGGGGGGACAGGGGGCAATGAGCAGTTCTTC. It yields the protein CASSLAGGTGGNEQFF.